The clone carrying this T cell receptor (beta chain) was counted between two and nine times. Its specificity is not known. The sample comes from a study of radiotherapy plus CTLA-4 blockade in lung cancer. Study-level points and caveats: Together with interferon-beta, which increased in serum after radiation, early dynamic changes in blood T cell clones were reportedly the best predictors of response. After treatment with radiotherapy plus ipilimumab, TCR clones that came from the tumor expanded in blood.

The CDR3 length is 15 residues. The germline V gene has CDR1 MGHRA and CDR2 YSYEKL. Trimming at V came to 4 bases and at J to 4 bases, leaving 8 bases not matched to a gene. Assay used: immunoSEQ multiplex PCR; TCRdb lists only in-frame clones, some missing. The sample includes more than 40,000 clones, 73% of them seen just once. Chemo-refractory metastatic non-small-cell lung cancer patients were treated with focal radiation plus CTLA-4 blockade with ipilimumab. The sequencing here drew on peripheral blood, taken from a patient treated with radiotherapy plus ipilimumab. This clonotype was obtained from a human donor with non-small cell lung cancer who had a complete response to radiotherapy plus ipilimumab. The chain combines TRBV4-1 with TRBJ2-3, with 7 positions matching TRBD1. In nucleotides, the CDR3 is TGCGCCAGCAGCCGAGGACAGGAAAGAGCAGATACGCAGTATTTT. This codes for CASSRGQERADTQYF.